Below are 21 T cell receptor beta chains sequenced from a single sample in a study of blood T cell repertoires in COVID-19. Clones were read by immunoSEQ multiplex PCR, and TCRdb kept only the in-frame ones, dropping some. Here the sample spans some 96,000 clones, around four fifths being singletons. Sequencing was done on a sample of peripheral blood. The receptors here all came from a man in his 70s with active or convalescent COVID-19.

The V call is TRBV18, the J call TRBJ2-1, with 9 nucleotides matching TRBD2. The CDR3 is 14 amino acids. Germline values: CDR1 KGHSH, CDR2 LQKENI. V lost 3 bases and J lost 7; bases outside the gene matches: 4. CDR3 nucleotide sequence: TGTGCCAGCTCACCGCGGCGGGAGGGAAATGAGCAGTTCTTC. It is translated as CASSPRREGNEQFF.

V is TRBV24-1 and J is TRBJ1-2; D might be TRBD1 (6 bases). CDR1 and CDR2 (germline): KGHDR, SFDVKD. V lost 4 bases, J lost 4 bases, and 18 bases lay in between. This CDR3 comprises 16 residues. CDR3 residues: CATSERGAGAAYGYTF. The CDR3 nucleotides read TGTGCCACCAGTGAACGGGGGGCAGGGGCGGCCTATGGCTACACCTTC.

The chain has TRBV28 and TRBJ1-5, with 9 bases fitting TRBD1. Per the germline V gene, CDR1 is MDHEN and CDR2 is SYDVKM. The CDR3 spans 17 residues. J gave up 4 bases and V 2 bases, and 9 bases lay outside the gene matches. The CDR3 DNA reads TGTGCCAGCAGTTTAAGGCTTGGGACAGGGTCAAATCAGCCCCAGCATTTT. It yields the protein CASSLRLGTGSNQPQHF.

The rearrangement links TRBV6-1 to TRBJ1-2; D is unresolved. The CDR3 runs to 13 residues. The V gene lost 1 base and the J gene lost 3 bases, with 6 bases spanning the gap. CDR1 MNHNS and CDR2 SASEGT come from the germline V gene. The chain's CDR3 is CASSEGRDYGYTF. For the CDR3, the DNA is TGTGCCAGCAGTGAAGGGCGGGACTATGGCTACACCTTC.

This clone occurred a few times. The rearrangement uses TRBV27 and TRBJ2-5, with a weak D call TRBD2 (6 bases). Trimming shortened V by 1 base and J by 10 bases, and 22 bases separated the two germline ends. Germline-derived CDR1 and CDR2 are MNHEY and SMNVEV (reference sequence). The CDR3 is made up of 16 amino acids. The CDR3, as DNA: TGTGCCAGCAGTTTATTAGGTGCCAGCGCGGGGTTTGACCAGTACTTC. Translation: CASSLLGASAGFDQYF.

V usage is TRBV14 and J usage is TRBJ1-5; D is perhaps TRBD1 (5 bases). Trimming cost V 2 bases and J 2 bases, with 10 bases left between them. The CDR3 sequence is 15 residues long. The germline CDR1 and CDR2 sequences are SGHDN and FVKESK. CDR3 sequence reads: CASSQSGGGNQPQHF. The CDR3 bases are TGTGCCAGCAGCCAATCCGGGGGGGGCAATCAGCCCCAGCATTTT.

This rearrangement joins TRBV27 to TRBJ2-7, with D tentatively TRBD1 (5 bases). Germline V gene lookup returns CDR1 MNHEY and CDR2 SMNVEV (reference sequence). The CDR3 totals 14 residues. V was cut by 8 bases and J by 0 bases, with 14 bases left in between. The CDR3 nucleotides read TGTGCCAGCGCCTTCGACAGCAGCTCCTACGAGCAGTACTTC. Encoded protein: CASAFDSSSYEQYF.

The V call is TRBV10-3, the J call TRBJ1-2, with 10 bases aligning to TRBD1. Germline trimming cut 3 bases from V and 5 bases from J; bases unmatched to any gene: 3. Looked up from germline, CDR1 is ENHRY and CDR2 is SYGVKD. The CDR3 length is 14 residues. The DNA of the CDR3 is TGTGCCATCAGTGACGGGACAGGGGTATATGGCTACACCTTC. Encoded protein: CAISDGTGVYGYTF.

The chain has TRBV6-5 and TRBJ1-1, with D unclear. The V end was cut by 5 bases, the J end by 6 bases, with 10 bases between. The CDR3 extends over 12 amino acids. Germline V gene lookup returns CDR1 MNHEY and CDR2 SVGAGI. CDR3 DNA: TGTGCCAGCAGTCGAGGGCAATCTGAAGCTTTCTTT. Amino acids: CASSRGQSEAFF.

The V and J genes are TRBV7-9 and TRBJ2-7; D is ambiguous. With 1 base removed from V and 3 bases from J, the gap between germline ends came to 4 bases. The length of the CDR3 is 12 residues. The germline V gene encodes CDR1 SEHNR and CDR2 FQNEAQ (reference sequence). DNA of the CDR3: TGTGCCAGCAGCTTAGTTCACTACGAGCAGTACTTC. This encodes CASSLVHYEQYF.

The chain recombines TRBV2 with TRBJ1-4, with 7 bases matching TRBD1. CDR3 size: 14 residues. Germline CDR1 is SNHLY and CDR2 is FYNNEI. V was clipped by 4 bases and J by 1 base; unmatched bases: 0. CDR3 DNA sequence: TGTGCCAGCAGTGGACAGGGAACTAATGAAAAACTGTTTTTT. Translation: CASSGQGTNEKLFF.

The chain combines TRBV6-2 or TRBV6-3 with TRBJ1-2; the D is unclear. CDR1 and CDR2 from the germline V gene are MNHEY and SVGEGT. This CDR3 comprises 12 residues. Deletions cut 4 bases from V and 7 bases from J, with 10 bases between. The CDR3 coding sequence is TGTGCCAGCAGTTCCCCGCCGGTTGGCTACACCTTC. As protein: CASSSPPVGYTF.

The chain has TRBV29-1 and TRBJ1-1; D uncertain. Germline V lookup: CDR1 SQVTM, CDR2 ANQGSEA. The ends were cut back, 7 bases at V and 0 bases at J, with 9 bases in the middle. The CDR3 extends over 12 amino acids. The CDR3 loop is CSANGLNTEAFF. The CDR3 DNA follows: TGCAGCGCCAATGGGCTGAACACTGAAGCTTTCTTT.

This clone was seen a handful of times. The CDR3 nucleotides read TGTGCCTGGACTAGCGGATATTACTACGAGCAGTACTTC. This encodes CAWTSGYYYEQYF. The chain has TRBV30 and TRBJ2-7, with 7 nucleotides matching TRBD2. CDR1 is GTSNPN and CDR2 is SVGIG in the germline V gene (reference sequence). The CDR3 extends over 13 amino acids. The ends lost 4 bases at V and 3 bases at J; junction bases unmatched: 6.

The chain joins TRBV7-8 to TRBJ2-4, with 16 nucleotides matching TRBD2. Losses at the gene ends were 4 bases for V and 4 bases for J; bases not matched to a gene: 4. CDR1 and CDR2 from the germline V gene are SGHVS and FQNEAQ. The CDR3 extends over 17 amino acids. DNA for the CDR3: TGTGCCAGCAGCTCGGGACTAGCGGGGGGGCGGAAAAACATTCAGTACTTC. Translated: CASSSGLAGGRKNIQYF.

The rearrangement links TRBV3-1 (or the pseudogene TRBV3-2) to TRBJ2-5; D ambiguous. V was trimmed by 4 bases and J by 1 base, leaving 16 bases between them. The CDR3 consists of 16 residues. CDR1 is LGHDT and CDR2 is YNNKEL in the germline V gene (reference sequence). CDR3 coding DNA: TGTGCCAGCAGCCCGCGCCAGCTCACAGCCCAAGAGACCCAGTACTTC. This codes for CASSPRQLTAQETQYF.

The CDR3 loop is CASSPDRASYSYEQYF. CDR3 DNA: TGTGCCAGCAGCCCCGACAGAGCCTCCTATTCCTACGAGCAGTACTTC. V and J are TRBV4-2 and TRBJ2-7; D possibly corresponds to TRBD1 (5 bases). Trimming stripped 4 bases from V and 1 base from J, with 17 bases between. Germline CDR1 and CDR2: LGHNA and YNFKEQ. This CDR3 is 16 amino acids long.

The V gene is TRBV11-2, the J gene TRBJ2-7, with 7 bases matching TRBD1. The CDR3 consists of 14 residues. The V segment lost 5 bases and the J segment 3 bases; nucleotides outside the gene matches: 7. Per the germline V gene, CDR1 is SGHAT and CDR2 is FQNNGV. CDR3 residues: CASSGSGTDYEQYF. The CDR3 DNA sequence: TGTGCCAGCAGCGGCTCAGGGACAGACTACGAGCAGTACTTC.

The chain couples TRBV7-2 to TRBJ2-7; TRBD2 matches at 9 bases. The germline V gene has CDR1 SGHTA and CDR2 FQGNSA. CDR3 length: 16 amino acids. V shed 5 bases, J shed 5 bases, and the junction held 13 bases outside the gene matches. This CDR3 is CASSPRKSGGTNEQYF. DNA of the CDR3: TGTGCCAGCAGCCCCAGGAAGAGCGGGGGGACTAACGAGCAGTACTTC.

The genes are TRBV6-1 and TRBJ2-7; TRBD2 aligns across 13 bases. V was clipped by 2 bases and J by 2 bases; unmatched bases: 12. This CDR3 is 19 amino acids long. Germline V gene sequence: CDR1 MNHNS, CDR2 SASEGT. Written as DNA, the CDR3 is TGTGCCAGCAGTGAACGGGCCAGCTGGACTAGCGGGAGAACCTACGAGCAGTACTTC. Translating it yields CASSERASWTSGRTYEQYF.

The chain recombines TRBV6-5 with TRBJ1-2; 8 bases agree with TRBD1. CDR3 length: 15 residues. Germline V gene data show CDR1 as MNHEY and CDR2 as SVGAGI. The ends lost 5 bases at V and 7 bases at J; junction bases unmatched: 12. CDR3 residues: CASSPRQGSPRGYTF. The CDR3 bases are TGTGCCAGCAGTCCAAGACAGGGGTCGCCACGTGGCTACACCTTC.